These 27 T cell receptor beta chains share one sample of origin, sequenced in a study of CD8+CD57+ T cells in acquired aplastic anemia. Those patients picked for sequencing had displayed CD8+CD57+ cell expansion on flow cytometry. TCR beta VDJ combinations and CDR3 sequences were profiled from genomic DNA. TCRdb passed the reads through MiXCR, listing each CDR3 protein once. Here the sample spans fewer than 200,000 distinct CDR3 sequences, approximately 48% being singletons. Sequencing was carried out using sorted CD4+, CD8+, or CD8+CD57+ T cells (not recorded which) from PBMCs. These receptor sequences come from a human donor with aplastic anemia.

The chain combines TRBV7-2 with TRBJ2-2; 8 nucleotides line up with TRBD2. The germline CDR1 and CDR2 sequences are SGHTA and FQGNSA. The J segment lost 6 bases and the V segment lost 2 bases, leaving 5 bases of the junction unmatched. The CDR3 has 15 residues. CDR3 amino acids: CASSLTGGGSGELFF. DNA of the CDR3: TGTGCCAGCAGCTTAACGGGAGGGGGATCCGGGGAGCTGTTTTTT.

This clonotype has a handful of counts. The chain recombines TRBV12-3 or TRBV12-4 with TRBJ1-3; 7 bases line up with TRBD1. This CDR3 is built from 15 residues. The ends lost 6 bases at V and 5 bases at J; junction bases unmatched: 10. CDR3 protein: CASSIQGKERNTIYF. The CDR3, as DNA: TGTGCCAGCAGCATACAGGGGAAAGAAAGAAACACCATATATTTT.

This clonotype has ten or more counts. The chain employs TRBV20-1 and TRBJ1-2; D gene unclear. With 3 bases removed from V and 5 bases from J, the gap between germline ends came to 16 bases. This CDR3 has 14 amino acids. Germline V gene sequence: CDR1 DFQATT, CDR2 SNEGSKA (reference sequence). Written as DNA, the CDR3 is TGCAGTGCTAGCGAACTTTCCGGAGGGTATGGCTACACCTTC. Translating it yields CSASELSGGYGYTF.

This clonotype was detected ten times or more. The J gene is TRBJ1-1, the V gene TRBV7-2; 8 bases are a match to TRBD1. The V gene end was trimmed by 4 bases and the J gene end by 4 bases; junction bases not matched to a gene: 5. The CDR3 is 14 amino acids. Germline values: CDR1 SGHTA, CDR2 FQGNSA. The CDR3 protein is CASSSRTGSTEAFF. Here the CDR3 DNA reads TGTGCCAGCAGCTCTAGGACAGGGAGCACTGAAGCTTTCTTT. The full variable domain, completed using reference TRBV7-2 and TRBJ1-1, is GAGVSQSPSNKVTEKGKDVELRCDPISGHTALYWYRQSLGQGLEFLIYFQGNSAPDKSGLPSDRFSAERTGGSVSTLTIQRTQQEDSAVYLCASSSRTGSTEAFFGQGTRLTVV.

Ten or more counts support this clonotype. This sequence joins TRBV6-5 and TRBJ2-5; possibly TRBD2 for D (5 bases). Germline values: CDR1 MNHEY, CDR2 SVGAGI. The CDR3 loop spans 14 amino acids. Trimming pared 4 bases from V and 1 base from J, leaving 10 bases between. The CDR3 is CASSFSRGQETQYF. The CDR3 DNA sequence: TGTGCCAGCAGTTTCAGCCGGGGCCAAGAGACCCAGTACTTC.

The chain recombines TRBV9 with TRBJ2-7; unclear D gene. This CDR3 region has 12 residues. V was clipped by 3 bases and J by 4 bases, with 8 bases between them. Per germline, CDR1 SGDLS and CDR2 YYNGEE. This chain's CDR3 is CASSGLGYEQYF. The CDR3 DNA reads TGTGCCAGCAGCGGCCTCGGGTACGAGCAGTACTTC.

In its sample, this clonotype was seen many times. CDR3 amino acids: CASSIRRTDGGYTF. In nucleotides, the CDR3 is TGTGCCAGTAGTATTCGAAGGACAGATGGCGGCTACACCTTC. The rearrangement links TRBV19 to TRBJ1-2; D may be TRBD1 (6 bases). Trimming took 3 bases from V and 8 from J, leaving 16 bases between them. CDR1 is LNHDA, CDR2 SQIVND, per germline (reference sequence). CDR3 length: 14 residues. The full variable domain, in which reference TRBV19 and TRBJ1-2 provide the parts outside the CDR3, is DGGITQSPKYLFRKEGQNVTLSCEQNLNHDAMYWYRQDPGQGLRLIYYSQIVNDFQKGDIAEGYSVSREKKESFPLTVTSAQKNPTAFYLCASSIRRTDGGYTFGSGTRLTVV.

The V and J genes are TRBV4-3 and TRBJ1-2; D is unclear. Trimming stripped 4 bases from V and 4 bases from J, with 19 bases between. Germline CDR1 reads LGHNA; CDR2 reads YSLEER. This CDR3 spans 16 amino acids. CDR3 sequence reads: CASSLYRGGIAYGYTF. The CDR3 DNA sequence: TGCGCCAGCAGCCTCTACCGAGGTGGAATCGCCTATGGCTACACCTTC.

This clonotype has only a few counts. A much larger clone differs by one base, so this may be a read error. The V call is TRBV15, the J call TRBJ1-4, with D possibly TRBD1 on 6 matching bases. Germline V gene sequence: CDR1 LNHNV, CDR2 YYDKDF (reference sequence). The CDR3 is 18 amino acids. CDR3 DNA: TGTGCCACCAGCTTGGCGGGACACCCCTCTGCAACTAATGAAAAACTGTCTTTT. Translating gives CATSLAGHPSATNEKLSF. The whole variable domain, remainder taken from reference TRBV15 and TRBJ1-4, is DAMVIQNPRYQVTQFGKPVTLSCSQTLNHNVMYWYQQKSSQAPKLLFHYYDKDFNNEADTPDNFQSRRPNTSFCFLDIRSPGLGDTAMYLCATSLAGHPSATNEKLSFGSGTQLSVL.

Worth noting for this clonotype: With a much larger clone just one base away, this may be a read error. The V call is TRBV6-1, the J call TRBJ1-2; D might be TRBD1 (6 bases). Germline-derived CDR1 and CDR2 are MNHNS and SASEGT. The CDR3 runs to 14 residues. CDR3 sequence (DNA): TGTGCCAGCAGTCCGGGGGCGCAGATGAATGGCTTCACCTTC. It encodes CASSPGAQMNGFTF.

This clonotype has at least ten counts. This sequence joins TRBV20-1 and TRBJ1-5; 8 bases agree with TRBD1. Germline CDR1 and CDR2: DFQATT and SNEGSKA (reference sequence). V was clipped by 5 bases and J by 1 base; unmatched bases: 13. The CDR3 sequence is 17 residues long. CDR3: CSARSGTGLGSNQPQHF. The CDR3 DNA reads as TGCAGTGCTCGATCCGGGACAGGCCTTGGGAGCAATCAGCCCCAGCATTTT.

This clonotype was picked up one time. The germline gene is not matched at one end of the junction; a read error may be the cause. V gene TRBV15 combines with J gene TRBJ2-7, with D possibly matching TRBD1 (5 bases). The CDR3 is 17 amino acids. Germline CDR1 is LNHNV and CDR2 is YYDKDF (reference sequence). As DNA, the CDR3 is TGTGCCACCAGCAGTCTCACGGACGCTCAAAGGGGCTACGAGCAATACTTC. Its protein is CATSSLTDAQRGYEQYF.

V usage is TRBV7-3 and J usage is TRBJ2-7, with unresolved D. Trimming took 6 bases from V and 12 from J, leaving 12 bases between them. The CDR3 consists of 10 residues. CDR1 and CDR2 from the germline V gene are SGHTA and FQGTGA. This CDR3 is CASSGTWRYF. Written as DNA, the CDR3 is TGTGCCAGCAGTGGAACGTGGCGGTACTTC.

This clonotype was seen more than once but under ten times. The chain links TRBV28 to TRBJ1-2, with D unclear. CDR3 length equals 13 residues. V lost 4 bases and J lost 5, with 11 bases in between. Germline CDR1 MDHEN, CDR2 SYDVKM. The chain's CDR3 is CASSSIPEYGYTF. The CDR3 region has the DNA TGTGCCAGCAGTTCCATTCCGGAGTATGGCTACACCTTC.

The rearrangement links TRBV20-1 to TRBJ2-7, with TRBD1 identical over 9 bases. V was pared by 1 base and J by 5 bases, with 6 bases of the junction left unmatched. CDR1 is DFQATT, CDR2 SNEGSKA, per germline (reference sequence). This CDR3 region has 14 residues. In nucleotides, the CDR3 is TGCAGTGCTAGAGGGGGACAGGGAATCCACGAGCAGTACTTC. It codes for CSARGGQGIHEQYF.

This clonotype showed up many times. CDR3 region: CASSLPGNTEAFF. In DNA form, the CDR3 reads TGTGCCAGCAGCCTTCCAGGGAACACTGAAGCTTTCTTT. The chain links TRBV7-2 to TRBJ1-1, with no clear D. Trimming cost V 5 bases and J 1 base, with 8 bases left between them. The CDR3 length is 13 residues. Germline V gene lookup returns CDR1 SGHTA and CDR2 FQGNSA.

The sample holds many counts of this clonotype. The genes are TRBV7-9 and TRBJ2-5; 8 positions agree with TRBD2. The CDR3 consists of 14 residues. V lost 1 base to trimming and J lost 5 bases; unmatched junction nucleotides: 3. Looked up from germline, CDR1 is SEHNR and CDR2 is FQNEAQ (reference sequence). CDR3 residues: CASSLGGGTETQYF. The CDR3 DNA follows: TGTGCCAGCAGCTTAGGCGGGGGGACTGAGACCCAGTACTTC.

This clonotype was seen more than once but under ten times. The chain recombines TRBV2 with TRBJ2-2, with a tentative D call TRBD1 (8 bases). Germline V gene data show CDR1 as SNHLY and CDR2 as FYNNEI. This CDR3 is built from 14 residues. With 6 bases removed from V and 6 bases from J, the gap between germline ends came to 14 bases. The CDR3 DNA sequence: TGTGCCAGCAGAGCTACAGGGGGGGCCGGGGAGCTGTTTTTT. Residues: CASRATGGAGELFF. Using reference TRBV2 and TRBJ2-2 for the parts outside the CDR3, the full variable domain is EPEVTQTPSHQVTQMGQEVILRCVPISNHLYFYWYRQILGQKVEFLVSFYNNEISEKSEIFDDQFSVERPDGSNFTLKIRSTKLEDSAMYFCASRATGGAGELFFGEGSRLTVL.

This clonotype occurred a few times. The genes are TRBV10-1 and TRBJ1-3; D gene uncertain. The CDR3 runs to 14 residues. Trimming removed 4 bases from V and 2 bases from J, with 9 bases in between. Germline loops: CDR1 WNHNN, CDR2 SYGVQD (reference sequence). The chain's CDR3 is CASSVDVTGNTIYF. Written as DNA, the CDR3 is TGCGCCAGCAGTGTGGATGTTACTGGAAACACCATATATTTT.

The gene calls are TRBV12-3 or TRBV12-4 and TRBJ2-1, with D maybe TRBD1 (5 bases). V dropped 3 bases and J dropped 8 bases, with 8 bases sitting between them. The length of the CDR3 is 12 residues. CDR3: CASSFSGHEQFF. The DNA for the CDR3 is TGTGCCAGCAGTTTTTCAGGGCATGAGCAGTTCTTC.

This clonotype was seen more than once but under ten times. This chain connects TRBV2 to TRBJ2-5; D possibly corresponds to TRBD2 (6 bases). The length of the CDR3 is 13 residues. With 6 bases removed from V and 5 bases from J, the gap between germline ends came to 13 bases. CDR1 and CDR2 (germline): SNHLY, FYNNEI. CDR3 DNA sequence: TGTGCCAGCAGATCGGGGGTCGCGGAGACCCAGTACTTC. Protein sequence: CASRSGVAETQYF.

J is TRBJ2-1 and V is TRBV29-1, with D possibly called TRBD1 or TRBD2 (5 bases each). The CDR3 sequence is 13 residues long. Trimming cost V 2 bases and J 2 bases, with 7 bases left between them. From germline, CDR1 is SQVTM and CDR2 ANQGSEA. CDR3 protein: CSVERGPYNEQFF. The DNA of the CDR3 is TGCAGCGTTGAAAGGGGACCCTACAATGAGCAGTTCTTC.

The chain employs TRBV19 and TRBJ1-3; D is perhaps TRBD1 (6 bases). The CDR3 has 14 residues. Germline V gene lookup returns CDR1 LNHDA and CDR2 SQIVND (reference sequence). Trimming stripped 8 bases from V and 0 bases from J, with 11 bases between. In DNA form, the CDR3 reads TGTGCCAGTGGCGGACAGCTCTCTGGAAACACCATATATTTT. Translating it yields CASGGQLSGNTIYF.

The rearrangement joins TRBV18 to TRBJ2-3; maybe TRBD2 (6 bases). Trimming took 6 bases from V and 6 from J, leaving 13 bases between them. This CDR3 spans 13 amino acids. CDR1 and CDR2 (germline): KGHSH, LQKENI. The CDR3 coding sequence is TGTGCCAGCTCCCCCGGGACTTCGGATACGCAGTATTTT. This encodes CASSPGTSDTQYF.

This clonotype has ten or more counts. The chain is built from TRBV5-5 and TRBJ1-5; no definite D call. The CDR3 extends over 14 amino acids. V shed 0 bases and J shed 7 bases, with 11 bases lying between them. Germline V gives CDR1 SGHKS, CDR2 YYEKEE (reference sequence). The CDR3 loop reads CASSLATESQPQHF. CDR3 bases: TGTGCCAGCAGCTTGGCAACAGAATCCCAGCCCCAGCATTTT.

V usage is TRBV24-1 and J usage is TRBJ2-3; 9 positions match TRBD1. The CDR3 runs 15 residues. Germline loops: CDR1 KGHDR, CDR2 SFDVKD. Unmatched junction bases numbered 7, after V lost 6 bases and J lost 4 bases. CDR3 region: CATSRKTGGPDTQYF. CDR3 nucleotide sequence: TGTGCCACCAGTCGAAAAACAGGGGGCCCAGATACGCAGTATTTT.

The chain has TRBV7-8 and TRBJ2-2; TRBD1 might be the D (6 bases). CDR3 length equals 12 residues. V shed 6 bases and J shed 9 bases, with 11 bases lying between them. Germline CDR1 SGHVS, CDR2 FQNEAQ. CDR3 in amino acids: CASSPRDRELFF. Here the CDR3 DNA reads TGTGCCAGCAGTCCCCGGGACAGGGAGCTGTTTTTT. The full variable domain, with the rest looked up from reference TRBV7-8 and TRBJ2-2, is GAGVSQSPRYKVAKRGQDVALRCDPISGHVSLFWYQQALGQGPEFLTYFQNEAQLDKSGLPSDRFFAERPEGSVSTLKIQRTQQEDSAVYLCASSPRDRELFFGEGSRLTVL.